This TCR beta chain originates from a study of blood T cell repertoires in COVID-19. About the research overall: Sites across the United States, Italy and Spain contributed samples from acute and convalescent COVID-19.

CDR3 length: 14 amino acids. V was clipped by 6 bases and J by 2 bases, with 13 bases between them. Germline assignment: CDR1 MNHEY and CDR2 SVGEGT. Everyone who took part was roughly 18 to 89 years old, and they came from 20 to 25 US areas. In the original processing: The assay estimated nucleated cells by amplifying reference gene primers. This table comes from immunoSEQ multiplex PCR, and its TCRdb copy is limited to in-frame clones, with some not included. The V and J calls and clone size were taken over from that table, and D and trimming were inferred from the DNA. The table includes more than 150,000 clones, roughly 80% detected once.

This TCR derives from a man aged 60 to 75 who had been exposed to COVID-19. Sequenced: PBMCs or T cells enriched from blood (not recorded which). This chain joins TRBV6-2 or TRBV6-3 and TRBJ1-2; a possible D gene is TRBD1 (6 bases). The CDR3 DNA reads TGTGCCAGCAGCAACCGACAGGAAAACTATGGCTACACCTTC. Protein sequence: CASSNRQENYGYTF.